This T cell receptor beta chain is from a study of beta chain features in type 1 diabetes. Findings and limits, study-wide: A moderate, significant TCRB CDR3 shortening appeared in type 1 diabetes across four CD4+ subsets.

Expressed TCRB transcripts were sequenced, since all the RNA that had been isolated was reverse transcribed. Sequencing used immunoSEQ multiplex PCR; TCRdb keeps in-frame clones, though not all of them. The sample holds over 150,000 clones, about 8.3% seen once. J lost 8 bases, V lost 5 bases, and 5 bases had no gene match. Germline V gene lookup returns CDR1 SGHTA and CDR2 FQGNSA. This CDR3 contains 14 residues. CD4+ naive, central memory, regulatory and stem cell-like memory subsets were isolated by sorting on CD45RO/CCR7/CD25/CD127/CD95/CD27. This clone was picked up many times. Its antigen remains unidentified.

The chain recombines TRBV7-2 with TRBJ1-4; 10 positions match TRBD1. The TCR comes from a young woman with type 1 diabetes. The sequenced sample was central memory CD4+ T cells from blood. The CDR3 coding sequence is TGTGCCAGCAGCACCGGGACAGGGGCCGAAAAACTGTTTTTT. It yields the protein CASSTGTGAEKLFF.